Each of the 32 T cell receptor beta chains below was sequenced from the same sample in a study of low-dose radiotherapy and immunotherapy resistance in tumors. With TRAV- and TRBV-specific primers, first-strand cDNA was made, covering the alpha and beta chains. Using a constant-region primer together with a V-primer adapter, TCRs were subjected to 20 PCR cycles of amplification. MiXCR, applied by TCRdb to the reads, yields one record per CDR3 protein. The repertoire holds 80,000 to 95,000 distinct CDR3 sequences, with under 9.5% as singletons. Time point reported: before trial treatment. The sequencing here drew on PBMCs, taken before treatment. Receptors originate from a male donor with prostate cancer.

This clonotype showed up many times. The V call is TRBV20-1, the J call TRBJ1-6, with 8 bases that match TRBD1. V shed 0 bases and J 7 bases; nucleotides not matched to a gene: 11. This CDR3 spans 17 amino acids. Germline CDR1 is DFQATT and CDR2 is SNEGSKA (reference sequence). CDR3 sequence (DNA): TGCAGTGCTAGAGATCCGACAGGGGTAGTAGAGAATTCACCCCTCCACTTT. This codes for CSARDPTGVVENSPLHF.

To note about this clonotype: This likely came from a read error, as a far larger clone is one base away. Because the CDR3 is missing its conserved closing phenylalanine or tryptophan, this is likely a read error. V gene TRBV13 combines with J gene TRBJ2-7, with TRBD1 matching over 8 bases. Germline CDR1 reads PRHDT; CDR2 reads FYEKMQ (reference sequence). The V gene end was trimmed by 5 bases and the J gene end by 2 bases; junction bases not matched to a gene: 8. This CDR3 has 15 residues. The CDR3 nucleotides are TGTGCCAGCAGCCAAGGACAGGGTCAGGCCTACGAGCAGTACTCC. It codes for CASSQGQGQAYEQYS.

This clonotype has ten or more counts. This rearrangement joins TRBV6-8 to TRBJ2-7; a possible D gene is TRBD2 (6 bases). The CDR3 totals 14 residues. V lost 6 bases and J 2 bases, leaving 14 bases between the germline ends. The germline V gene has CDR1 MNHGY and CDR2 SAAAGT. The CDR3 sequence: CASSPSPSAYEQYF. CDR3 nucleotide sequence: TGTGCCAGCAGCCCAAGCCCTAGCGCCTACGAGCAGTACTTC.

This clonotype came up many times. J is TRBJ2-3 and V is TRBV4-3; D is perhaps TRBD2 (5 bases). V was trimmed by 0 bases and J by 5 bases, leaving 6 bases between them. Germline V CDR1 and CDR2: LGHNA, YSLEER. This CDR3 comprises 13 residues. CDR3 amino acids: CASSQDRGDTQYF. The CDR3 DNA is TGCGCCAGCAGCCAAGATCGGGGAGATACGCAGTATTTT.

The chain couples TRBV7-2 to TRBJ1-6, with TRBD1 matching 7 bases. J gave up 2 bases and V 5 bases, and 15 bases lay outside the gene matches. The V gene's germline CDR1 is SGHTA and CDR2 FQGNSA. This CDR3 contains 19 residues. CDR3 residues: CASSPKIQGVGTYNSPLHF. The CDR3 DNA sequence: TGTGCCAGCAGCCCCAAGATTCAGGGGGTGGGCACCTATAATTCACCCCTCCACTTT.

This clonotype was counted at least ten times. This chain joins TRBV29-1 and TRBJ2-7; D is possibly TRBD2 (5 bases). Deletions cut 4 bases from V and 4 bases from J, with 11 bases between. The CDR3 has 12 amino acids. CDR1 is SQVTM and CDR2 is ANQGSEA in the germline V gene. CDR3: CSVVLGRYEQYF. CDR3 DNA: TGCAGCGTTGTTTTAGGGAGATACGAGCAGTACTTC.

This clonotype came up many times. The CDR3 bases are TGCGCCAGCAGCTTGGGTTGGGCGGGAGGAGGCAATGAGCAGTTCTTC. This encodes CASSLGWAGGGNEQFF. This chain links TRBV5-1 with TRBJ2-1; 8 nucleotides match TRBD2. Germline-derived CDR1 and CDR2 are SGHRS and YFSETQ. The CDR3 has 16 amino acids. Losses at the gene ends were 0 bases for V and 6 bases for J; bases not matched to a gene: 8.

This clonotype was seen just once. A read error likely explains this, since a far larger clone differs by one base. Because the CDR3's place on the DNA is in doubt, the DNA is left out and the CDR3 is given as listed by TCRdb. The chain links TRBV28 to TRBJ2-7; TRBD1 is taken as the D call from the table, unchecked against the DNA. With termini counted, the CDR3 has 14 amino acids. From germline, CDR1 is MDHEN and CDR2 SYDVKM. This CDR3 is CASSLERDDNEQYF.

This clonotype occurred many times. The V and J genes are TRBV20-1 and TRBJ1-1; D call uncertain. The CDR3 runs to 15 residues. Trimming cost V 3 bases and J 1 base, with 15 bases left between them. Germline CDR1 is DFQATT and CDR2 is SNEGSKA (reference sequence). CDR3 in DNA: TGCAGTGCTAGTTCCGATACTGACGGGAACACTGAAGCTTTCTTT. It codes for CSASSDTDGNTEAFF.

This clonotype was recorded at least ten times. The chain uses TRBV4-1 and TRBJ2-1; TRBD2 matches at 8 bases. V gave up 4 bases and J gave up 4 bases; unmatched junction bases: 12. This CDR3 is built from 17 residues. Germline V lookup: CDR1 MGHRA, CDR2 YSYEKL. The CDR3: CASSRGGLVPTYNEQFF. The DNA for the CDR3 is TGCGCCAGCAGCCGAGGGGGACTAGTCCCCACATACAATGAGCAGTTCTTC.

This clonotype was recorded at least ten times. This sequence joins TRBV7-2 and TRBJ2-7; no reliable D call. Looked up from germline, CDR1 is SGHTA and CDR2 is FQGNSA. V lost 5 bases and J lost 2, with 16 bases in between. The CDR3 extends over 15 amino acids. The CDR3 DNA sequence: TGTGCCAGCAGCGCCACTTTCGGGTTAACCTACGAGCAGTACTTC. Translating it yields CASSATFGLTYEQYF.

In its sample, this clonotype was seen many times. CDR3 protein: CASSSGTRGGKAGELFF. In DNA, the CDR3 is TGTGCCAGCAGTTCCGGGACGAGGGGTGGGAAGGCCGGGGAGCTGTTTTTT. The gene calls are TRBV28 and TRBJ2-2, with D perhaps matching TRBD1 or TRBD2 (5 bases each). V lost 4 bases and J 6 bases, leaving 21 bases between the germline ends. Germline V CDR1 and CDR2: MDHEN, SYDVKM. The CDR3 spans 17 residues.

In this sample, this clonotype turned up many times. V and J are TRBV30 and TRBJ2-4, with 8 bases lining up with TRBD1. Trimming removed 8 bases from V and 6 bases from J; junction bases left unmatched: 3. This CDR3 contains 11 residues. Germline CDR1 and CDR2: GTSNPN and SVGIG (reference sequence). CDR3 residues: CATDRGNIQYF. Here the CDR3 DNA reads TGTGCCACTGACAGGGGAAACATTCAGTACTTC.

This clonotype was found many times. The rearrangement joins TRBV25-1 to TRBJ2-7; D tentatively fits TRBD1 or TRBD2 (7 bases each). The V and J ends lost 3 bases and 0 bases respectively, with 33 bases between them. Germline lookup yields CDR1 MGHDK and CDR2 SYGVNS. This CDR3 region has 22 residues. DNA for the CDR3: TGTGCCAGCAGTGATCTCATCTCCGGGACAGATGATACTAGCGAAAGCTCCTACGAGCAGTACTTC. This codes for CASSDLISGTDDTSESSYEQYF.

This clonotype was picked up a small number of times. The chain joins TRBV30 to TRBJ2-7; D perhaps matches TRBD1 (8 bases). V lost 2 bases to trimming and J lost 2 bases, with 13 bases between them. The CDR3 has 14 residues. The germline V gene has CDR1 GTSNPN and CDR2 SVGIG (reference sequence). In DNA, the CDR3 is TGTGCCTGGAGTAGGACAGGGACTACCTACGAGCAGTACTTC. Amino acid sequence: CAWSRTGTTYEQYF.

This clonotype came up many times. As DNA, the CDR3 is TGTGCCAGCAGCAGAGTGGCAGGAGTTAACACTGAAGCTTTCTTT. Its protein is CASSRVAGVNTEAFF. The chain uses TRBV6-2 or TRBV6-3 and TRBJ1-1; D gene ambiguous. This CDR3 is built from 15 residues. The V end was cut by 6 bases, the J end by 2 bases, with 16 bases between. CDR1 MNHEY and CDR2 SVGEGT come from the germline V gene.

Ten or more counts support this clonotype. This chain links TRBV6-6 with TRBJ1-1, with 7 bases aligning to TRBD1. Trimming cost V 5 bases and J 4 bases; bases outside gene matches: 10. The germline V gene has CDR1 MNHNY and CDR2 SVGAGI (reference sequence). The CDR3 runs to 15 residues. CDR3 protein: CASSPMTGFGTEAFF. The CDR3 DNA is TGTGCCAGCAGTCCCATGACAGGGTTTGGCACTGAAGCTTTCTTT.

At least ten counts were recorded for this clonotype. V gene TRBV3-1 combines with J gene TRBJ2-5, with unresolved D. Germline CDR1 LGHDT, CDR2 YNNKEL (reference sequence). V was cut by 3 bases and J by 1 base, with 3 bases left in between. CDR3 length equals 12 residues. The DNA for the CDR3 is TGTGCCAGCAGCCAGACCCAAGAGACCCAGTACTTC. This translates into CASSQTQETQYF.

This clonotype occurred many times. The chain is built from TRBV5-1 and TRBJ2-1, with TRBD1 matching over 7 bases. This CDR3 is built from 15 residues. Germline CDR1 SGHRS, CDR2 YFSETQ. J gave up 9 bases and V 0 bases, and 9 bases lay outside the gene matches. CDR3 coding DNA: TGCGCCAGCAGCTTGGGTAATGCAGGGGGTTCTGAGCAGTTCTTC. Protein sequence: CASSLGNAGGSEQFF.

This clonotype was counted many times. CDR3 region: CASSQASGSPYEQYF. As DNA, the CDR3 is TGTGCCAGCAGCCAAGCAAGCGGGAGTCCCTACGAGCAGTACTTC. The V gene is TRBV14, the J gene TRBJ2-7, with 8 bases lining up with TRBD2. There are 15 residues in the CDR3. J lost 2 bases, V lost 1 base, and 4 bases had no gene match. Germline V gene data show CDR1 as SGHDN and CDR2 as FVKESK.

This clonotype was detected many times. The CDR3 reads CSVDEGQVANYGYTF. For the CDR3, the DNA is TGCAGCGTTGACGAGGGGCAGGTAGCTAACTATGGCTACACCTTC. This rearrangement joins TRBV29-1 to TRBJ1-2, with D maybe TRBD1 (5 bases). V gave up 3 bases and J gave up 0 bases, with 14 bases separating them. From germline, CDR1 is SQVTM and CDR2 ANQGSEA. CDR3 size: 15 residues. The whole variable domain, filled in from reference TRBV29-1 and TRBJ1-2, reads SAVISQKPSRDICQRGTSLTIQCQVDSQVTMMFWYRQQPGQSLTLIATANQGSEATYESGFVIDKFPISRPNLTFSTLTVSNMSPEDSSIYLCSVDEGQVANYGYTFGSGTRLTVV.

This clonotype came up many times. V and J are TRBV6-6 and TRBJ2-7, with D possibly being TRBD2 (5 bases). The CDR3 is 13 residues long. Germline CDR1 is MNHNY and CDR2 is SVGAGI (reference sequence). Trimming stripped 6 bases from V and 6 bases from J, with 15 bases between. CDR3 coding DNA: TGTGCCAGCAGGCCCTACGGGGTCGCCGAGCAGTACTTC. Translation: CASRPYGVAEQYF.

This clonotype was counted at least ten times. This chain connects TRBV29-1 to TRBJ2-7, with D unclear. Trimming took 4 bases from V and 7 from J, leaving 23 bases between them. Germline V gene sequence: CDR1 SQVTM, CDR2 ANQGSEA. The length of the CDR3 is 15 residues. The CDR3 region has the DNA TGCAGCGTTGGGGTTAGGGATACCGAATACGATGAGCAGTACTTC. It encodes CSVGVRDTEYDEQYF.

At least ten counts were recorded for this clonotype. The CDR3 is CASSLRGEDYEQYF. The CDR3 DNA follows: TGTGCCAGCAGTTTGCGGGGGGAGGACTACGAGCAGTACTTC. The chain links TRBV28 to TRBJ2-7, with 8 bases aligning to TRBD2. The V and J ends lost 3 bases and 3 bases, in that order; junction bases with no gene match: 4. Germline CDR1 is MDHEN and CDR2 is SYDVKM. The CDR3 is 14 residues long.

About this clonotype: This is likely an artifact of a read error, given a far larger clone one base away. This sequence joins TRBV28 and TRBJ1-2, with D possibly matching TRBD1 (6 bases). Deletions cut 5 bases from V and 4 bases from J, with 29 bases between. In germline, CDR1 is MDHEN, CDR2 SYDVKM. This CDR3 is built from 19 residues. CDR3 nucleotide sequence: TGTGCCAGCAGTGAGAGACCGGACAGAGATACGTATGGGGGCTATGGCTACACCTTC. Translation gives CASSERPDRDTYGGYGYTF.

This clonotype showed up many times. The chain has TRBV6-2 or TRBV6-3 and TRBJ2-1, with D unclear. V was shortened by 0 bases and J by 6 bases, with 3 bases between the two germline ends. Germline assignment: CDR1 MNHEY and CDR2 SVGEGT. The CDR3 is 12 residues long. The CDR3 loop reads CASSYSANEQFF. The CDR3 nucleotides are TGTGCCAGCAGTTACTCCGCCAATGAGCAGTTCTTC.

This clonotype was detected ten times or more. This chain joins TRBV9 and TRBJ2-7; D not certain. The CDR3 runs 15 residues. With 2 bases removed from V and 2 bases from J, the gap between germline ends came to 14 bases. Germline assignment: CDR1 SGDLS and CDR2 YYNGEE. The CDR3 DNA is TGTGCCAGCAGCGTCGGACGGAGTCCCACCTACGAGCAGTACTTC. Protein product: CASSVGRSPTYEQYF.

About this clonotype: This likely stems from a read error, as it lies one base from a far larger clone. V and J are TRBV4-1 and TRBJ2-7, with D possibly being TRBD2 (6 bases). The V end was cut by 1 base, the J end by 7 bases, with 14 bases between. The CDR3 length is 14 residues. CDR1 is MGHRA, CDR2 YSYEKL, per germline. The CDR3 sequence: CASSQGGGFQEQYF. CDR3 DNA: TGCGCCAGCAGCCAAGGAGGAGGGTTCCAGGAGCAGTACTTC.

This clonotype was counted many times. In DNA form, the CDR3 reads TGCGCCAGCAGCTTGGGGGACAGGGAAGGCGAGCAGTACTTC. Residues: CASSLGDREGEQYF. This chain uses TRBV5-1 with TRBJ2-7; 9 bases agree with TRBD1. Germline V gene sequence: CDR1 SGHRS, CDR2 YFSETQ. J was trimmed by 6 bases and V by 0 bases; bases with no gene match: 4. The CDR3 runs 14 residues.

This clonotype was counted at least ten times. The chain combines TRBV20-1 with TRBJ2-7; D possibly matches TRBD1 or TRBD2 (6 bases each). Trimming removed 2 bases at V and 5 bases at J, with 13 bases between. The CDR3 covers 13 residues. Germline values: CDR1 DFQATT, CDR2 SNEGSKA (reference sequence). The CDR3 DNA sequence: TGCAGTGCTAGAACGGGGGCTCCACACGAGCAGTACTTC. It encodes CSARTGAPHEQYF.

There are many counts of this clonotype. The J gene is TRBJ1-5, the V gene TRBV29-1, with D perhaps matching TRBD1 (6 bases). V was trimmed by 5 bases and J by 3 bases, leaving 11 bases between them. The CDR3 is 13 residues long. CDR1 and CDR2 from the germline V gene are SQVTM and ANQGSEA. CDR3 loop: CSVIQGLNQPQHF. CDR3 nucleotide sequence: TGCAGCGTTATACAGGGACTCAATCAGCCCCAGCATTTT.

This clonotype has at least ten counts. The gene calls are TRBV20-1 and TRBJ2-1, with 13 positions matching TRBD2. Germline CDR1 DFQATT, CDR2 SNEGSKA (reference sequence). The V gene end was trimmed by 5 bases and the J gene end by 2 bases; junction bases not matched to a gene: 9. The CDR3 length is 17 residues. In DNA, the CDR3 is TGCAGTGCTCAAACTAGCGGGAGGGCCGGCCCCTACAATGAGCAGTTCTTC. It translates to CSAQTSGRAGPYNEQFF.